This T cell receptor beta chain is from a study of blood T cell repertoires in COVID-19. TCRdb keeps only in-frame clones here, not all; method: immunoSEQ multiplex PCR. The data hold some 390,000 clones, with just under 90% observed a single time. CDR3 length: 14 residues. CDR1 and CDR2 from the germline V gene are DFQATT and SNEGSKA (reference sequence). V lost 3 bases to trimming and J lost 3 bases, with 12 bases between them. The TCR comes from a woman aged 25 to 39 who had recovered from COVID-19. The sample taken for sequencing was PBMCs or T cells enriched from blood (not recorded which). The chain recombines TRBV20-1 with TRBJ2-1, with D perhaps matching TRBD2 (5 bases). The CDR3 DNA follows: TGCAGTGCTAGTAGTTGGGAGAACTACAATGAGCAGTTCTTC. Its translation is CSASSWENYNEQFF.